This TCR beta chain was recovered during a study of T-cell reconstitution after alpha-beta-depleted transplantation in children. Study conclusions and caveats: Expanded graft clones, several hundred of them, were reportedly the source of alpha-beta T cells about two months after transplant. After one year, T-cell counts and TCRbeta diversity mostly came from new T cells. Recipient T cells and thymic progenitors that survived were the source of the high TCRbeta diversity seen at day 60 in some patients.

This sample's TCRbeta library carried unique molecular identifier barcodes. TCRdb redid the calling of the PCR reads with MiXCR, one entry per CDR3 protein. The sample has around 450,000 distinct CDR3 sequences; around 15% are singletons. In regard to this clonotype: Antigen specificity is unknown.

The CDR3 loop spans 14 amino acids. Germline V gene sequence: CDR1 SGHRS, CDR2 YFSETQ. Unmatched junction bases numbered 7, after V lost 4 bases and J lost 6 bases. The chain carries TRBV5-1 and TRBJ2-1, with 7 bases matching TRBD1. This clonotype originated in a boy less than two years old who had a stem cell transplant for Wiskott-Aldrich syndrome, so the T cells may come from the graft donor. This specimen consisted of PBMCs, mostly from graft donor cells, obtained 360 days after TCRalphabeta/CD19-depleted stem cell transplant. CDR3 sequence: CASSTGTVANEQFF. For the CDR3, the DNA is TGCGCCAGCAGCACCGGGACAGTGGCCAATGAGCAGTTCTTC.